The present TCR beta chain was sequenced within a study of healthy donors' naive CD4 and CD8 T cells. Whole-study results and caveats: Possible naive T cell homeostatic proliferation bias remained unaddressed.

As to this clonotype: Its antigen remains unknown.

A linear amplification protocol produced the TCR libraries from 500 ng of total RNA. Each CDR3 protein gets one entry after TCRdb re-called the reads with MiXCR. The table lists about 180,000 distinct CDR3 sequences, 65% to 75% of them singletons. The CDR3 runs 14 residues. V dropped 4 bases and J dropped 2 bases, with 9 bases sitting between them. Germline-derived CDR1 and CDR2 are LGHNA and YSLEER. The TCR originated in a pool of human donors in good health; the sample pools cells from several healthy donors. The rearrangement joins TRBV4-3 to TRBJ1-3; D is unresolved. The specimen sequenced was naive CD4+ and CD8+ T cells sorted from blood, pooled from several donors. CDR3 in amino acids: CASSPSRTGNTIYF. CDR3 DNA sequence: TGCGCCAGCAGCCCCTCAAGGACTGGAAACACCATATATTTT.